This T cell receptor (beta chain) was identified during a study of blood T cell repertoires in COVID-19. Original data processing: Amplification of reference gene primers provided the estimated nucleated cell counts. Clones were sequenced by immunoSEQ multiplex PCR, and TCRdb holds only the in-frame ones, with some missing. V, J and clone size are taken as reported in that table, and D and trimming were inferred from the DNA itself. The sample holds about 320,000 clones, around 90% seen once. Germline loops: CDR1 MDHEN, CDR2 SYDVKM. The CDR3 is 15 residues long. Between the trimmed V and J ends, which lost 4 bases and 5 bases, there was a span of 15 bases. All enrollees were about 18 to 89 years old and from 25 or so US areas. Resolution of symptoms, clearance, or two negative PCRs was present in recovered Cohort 3 donors.

V and J are TRBV28 and TRBJ1-5; weak D call: TRBD1 (6 bases). This TCR was recovered from a man aged 60-69 years who had recovered from COVID-19. The sequencing sample was made of PBMCs or T cells enriched from blood (not recorded which). CDR3 bases: TGTGCCAGCAGTTCACAGGGAAGTAGGTATCAGCCCCAGCATTTT. This gives the protein CASSSQGSRYQPQHF.